Given below is one TCR beta chain in context. Its cognate antigen has yet to be identified. One base away there is no much larger clone; base qualities are not given. Measured from the cysteine to the phenylalanine, the CDR3 is 16 residues long. Left in the record is the CDR3 DNA by itself, 48 bases read in frame from the first base. From V the trimming removes 3 bases and from J it removes 0 bases, while the gene matches leave 4 bases of the junction unaccounted for. For CDR1 and CDR2, the germline V gene lists LGHNA and YSLEER. The CDR3 regions of human TCRbeta chains were subjected to immunosequencing. The authors' analysis ran thus. TCRs in the repertoires were matched against a reference library of SARS-CoV-2-specific TCRs that had been generated with the MIRA antigen-specificity platform. Breadth was defined as the fraction of unique TCRs that were SARS-CoV-2-associated, and depth was defined as the fraction of total T cells that were SARS-CoV-2-associated. Using the MIRA data, every spike-specific TCR was mapped to the spike region that the TCR reacted to and assigned to either a CD4 or a CD8 class. Log10-transformed breadth and depth values were compared by one-way ANOVA with Sidak's multiple comparisons tests. TCRdb holds this immuneACCESS table with in-frame rearrangements only. Some clones are missing; in checked studies, unresolved V genes explain under half, and the rest has no known cause. The V and J calls and the clone size are those of that table, but D and trimming were determined from the DNA. The sample profile shows approximately 65,000 clones; about 80% of them were found once. 12% of the sample lies in the top ten.

This sample stems from a study of T cell responses to AZD1222 COVID-19 vaccine (dated by TCRdb to the early 2020s). With regard to the full study: Because spike-specific TCR depth and breadth did not differ between the two schedules, AZD1222 recipients who got a second dose at roughly 4 weeks were pooled with those who got a second dose at roughly 12 weeks. A total of more than 230 trial participants underwent TCR sequencing, of whom some 210 received two doses of AZD1222 and 26 received two doses of the MenACWY control vaccine. Trial participants were enrolled into age subgroups of 18-55, 56-69 and 70-plus years, which contained about 150, 27 and 61 TCR-sequenced participants, respectively. The research as a whole found: Conclusions about previously exposed vaccinees were limited because only six AZD1222 recipients were SARS-CoV-2 seropositive at baseline. The vaccine-associated CD4 TCRs covered the entire spike protein, and the dominant responses fell in regions 160-218 and 743-854. After two AZD1222 doses, spike-specific TCR breadth and depth were significantly higher than at day 0 and than in MenACWY recipients. Because no samples from the day 14 peak response were available, repertoires could be characterized only after the peak T cell response. Reportedly, close to half of the unique spike-specific TCRs recognized epitopes lying outside the regions that are mutated in the B.1.351 and B.1.1.7 variants. In the small 56-69-year group, the increase in depth fell short of significance, most likely because of low power. Participants were mostly white British and included more females than males, and it was suggested by the authors that clonal diversity may have been underestimated.

The sample's time point label is to be understood as: baseline before first vaccination. The vaccinee samples were drawn from two UK trials, COV001 and COV002, one of which was a single-blind randomized controlled phase 2/3 trial testing AZD1222 (ChAdOx1 nCoV-19) in healthy adults. For TCRbeta chain sequencing, PBMC samples were collected from trial participants at day 0 and at day 28 after the second dose. The receptor's source is an adult in good health. The chain is assembled from TRBV4-3 and TRBJ1-1; 10 central nucleotides agree with TRBD1. Sequencing used peripheral blood, obtained on day 0 of AZD1222 vaccination. The sequence in DNA is TGCGCCAGCAGCCAGGGGACAGGGGAAATGAACACTGAAGCTTTCTTT. The resulting protein is CASSQGTGEMNTEAFF.